The rows below give T cell receptor beta chains drawn from one sample of a study of blood T cells in healthy people across ages. TCRdb re-analysed the 5' RACE reads in MiXCR, keeping a single row per CDR3 protein. Here the sample spans hundreds of thousands of distinct CDR3 sequences, approximately 50% being singletons. The sample taken for sequencing was blood. These receptors originate from a woman aged 55-69 years in good health. Each CDR3 is given with its conserved first and last residue. Fields, in order: J gene, clone size, D gene, V gene, CDR3 DNA, CDR3 protein. A D gene is named only where the DNA matches it firmly. Size tells how often a clone was seen (once, few, many) or the class of an expanded clone, and some rows leave it out.

TRBJ2-7 | few | TRBD1 | TRBV20-1 | TGCAGTGCTAGAGCTTTACAGGGGGCCTCCTACGAGCAGTACTTC | CSARALQGASYEQYF
TRBJ2-3 | NA | NA | TRBV9 | TGTGCCAGCAGCGTAGGTGAAGATACGCAGTATTTT | CASSVGEDTQYF
TRBJ1-2 | NA | NA | TRBV7-2 | TGTGCCAGCAGCTTAACGTCCGGGATTAACTATGGCTACACCTTC | CASSLTSGINYGYTF
TRBJ1-4 | NA | NA | TRBV29-1 | TGCAGCGTTGGCACCCTCCCCACTAATGAAAAACTGTTTTTT | CSVGTLPTNEKLFF
TRBJ2-7 | few | NA | TRBV20-1 | TGCAGTGCTTTTCGACAGGAGAGCTCCTACGAGCAGTACTTC | CSAFRQESSYEQYF
TRBJ2-1 | NA | TRBD2 | TRBV27 | TGTGCCAGCAGTTTAAATCCGGGACTAGCAGCCCCAGAATCCTACAATGAGCAGTTCTTC | CASSLNPGLAAPESYNEQFF
TRBJ2-1 | NA | NA | TRBV7-2 | TGTGCCAGCAGCTCGAGGCTACTTAGGGGGAGGGCCGGGAATGAGCAGTTCTTC | CASSSRLLRGRAGNEQFF
TRBJ2-7 | few | NA | TRBV12-3/TRBV12-4 | TGTGCCAGCATGTCAAGGGGCGGGGCCTCCTACGAGCAGTACTTC | CASMSRGGASYEQYF
TRBJ2-1 | NA | NA | TRBV20-1 | TGCAGTGCTAAGGGGGGGATAGAGTCGGGCGGCAATGAGCAGTTCTTC | CSAKGGIESGGNEQFF
TRBJ2-1 | once | TRBD2 | TRBV6-1 | TGTGCCAGCAGTCCGGGACACCTACTAGCGGAGCCCTCCTACAATGAGCAGTTCTTC | CASSPGHLLAEPSYNEQFF
TRBJ2-5 | NA | NA | TRBV12-3/TRBV12-4 | TGTGCCAGCAGTTTGAAAACAGGGTTTGCAAAGACCCAGTACTTC | CASSLKTGFAKTQYF
TRBJ2-1 | NA | TRBD2 | TRBV28 | TGTGCCAGCAGTTTCCCCCCTGGCGGGAGGGGTGACAATGAGCAGTTCTTC | CASSFPPGGRGDNEQFF
TRBJ2-7 | NA | TRBD1 | TRBV15 | TGTGCCACCAGTACGGGACAGTCGCGAAGCTCCTACGAGCAGTACTTC | CATSTGQSRSSYEQYF
TRBJ2-2 | few | TRBD2 | TRBV5-6 | TGTGCCAGCAGCTTACGGGGGGTCGCGAACACCGGGGAGCTGTTTTTT | CASSLRGVANTGELFF
TRBJ2-1 | NA | NA | TRBV5-1 | TGCGCCAGCAGCTTGGATGGACGGCTGCAGTTCTTC | CASSLDGRLQFF
TRBJ1-5 | NA | NA | TRBV10-3 | TGTGCCATCGGTATCCAGGGGACTCAGCCCCAGCATTTT | CAIGIQGTQPQHF
TRBJ1-2 | few | NA | TRBV5-1 | TGCGCCAGCAGCTGGGGAACCTCCTATGGCTACACCTTC | CASSWGTSYGYTF
TRBJ1-1 | NA | NA | TRBV7-9 | TGTGCCAGCAGCTTAGATCAAGGGGCTTTCTTT | CASSLDQGAFF
TRBJ2-1 | NA | NA | TRBV27 | TGTGCCAACAGTGCCGGGGTCAGTCTCTACAATGAGCAGTTCTTC | CANSAGVSLYNEQFF
TRBJ2-5 | NA | NA | TRBV18 | TGTGCCAGCTCACGCCCAGGGACCCCGGAGACCCAGTACTTC | CASSRPGTPETQYF
TRBJ2-1 | NA | NA | TRBV21-1 | TGTGCCAGCAGCTCACGACTAGCCGACTCCTACGAGCAGTTCTTC | CASSSRLADSYEQFF
TRBJ2-6 | few | NA | TRBV6-2/TRBV6-3 | TGTGCCAGCACTCGCGCAGGGGCTGGGGCCAACGTCCTGACTTTC | CASTRAGAGANVLTF
TRBJ2-5 | NA | NA | TRBV6-5 | TGTGCCAGCAGGCGGGCACAAGAGACCCAGTACTTC | CASRRAQETQYF
TRBJ2-1 | NA | NA | TRBV29-1 | TGCAGCGTTAGGACCGGGACCCAGCAGTTCTTC | CSVRTGTQQFF
TRBJ2-3 | few | TRBD2 | TRBV7-2 | TGTGCCAGCAGCTTCGCCCCGACTAGCGAGAAGACAGATACGCAGTATTTT | CASSFAPTSEKTDTQYF
TRBJ2-7 | NA | TRBD2 | TRBV20-1 | TGCAGTGCTCATGACGCTAGCGGTTCCTACGAGCAGTACTTC | CSAHDASGSYEQYF
TRBJ2-1 | NA | NA | TRBV7-2 | TGTGCCAGCAGCTTAAGAGGGCTTGAGGGCAATGAGCAGTTCTTC | CASSLRGLEGNEQFF
TRBJ1-2 | NA | TRBD1 | TRBV7-2 | TGTGCCAGCAGCTCCGACAGGGGACTTCCGTATGCCTACACCTTC | CASSSDRGLPYAYTF
TRBJ2-3 | NA | NA | TRBV29-1 | TGCAGCGTTGAAGGGCAGGGGATCCCAGATACGCAGTATTTT | CSVEGQGIPDTQYF
TRBJ2-3 | few | NA | TRBV6-1 | TGTGCCAGCAGTGAGGAGGATGCCCCTGAAGATACGCAGTATTTT | CASSEEDAPEDTQYF
TRBJ2-7 | few | NA | TRBV28 | TGTGCCAGCAGTTTACGCCAGCTTAATACGGGCGAGCAGTACTTC | CASSLRQLNTGEQYF
TRBJ2-7 | NA | TRBD1 | TRBV20-1 | TGCAGTGCTAGGAGCAGGACAGGGACCTACGAGCAGTACTTC | CSARSRTGTYEQYF
TRBJ1-1 | few | TRBD1 | TRBV20-1 | TGCAGTGCTGACAGGGGGCACACTGAAGCTTTCTTT | CSADRGHTEAFF
TRBJ2-7 | NA | NA | TRBV5-6 | TGTGCCAGCAGCTTCAAGACAGCAGCCTACGAGCAGTACTTC | CASSFKTAAYEQYF
TRBJ2-7 | NA | NA | TRBV12-3/TRBV12-4 | TGTGCCAGCAGTATTAGGGAACTCAACTACGAGCAGTACTTC | CASSIRELNYEQYF
TRBJ2-1 | NA | NA | TRBV4-3 | TGCGCCAGCAGCCAAGATTCCCCCGCTTTCGGGAGTGAGCAGTTCTTC | CASSQDSPAFGSEQFF
TRBJ2-7 | NA | NA | TRBV7-2 | TGTGCCAGCAGCTTAACAGGGTGGGAGCAGTACTTC | CASSLTGWEQYF
TRBJ1-2 | NA | NA | TRBV10-3 | TGTGCCACGAATGGGAGGGCGCCCGCTGAGGAAGGGTATGGCTACACCTTC | CATNGRAPAEEGYGYTF
TRBJ2-1 | NA | NA | TRBV4-3 | TGCGCCAGCAGCCAAGATCTGTCAACTGCCTACAATGAGCAGTTCTTC | CASSQDLSTAYNEQFF
TRBJ2-5 | NA | NA | TRBV2 | TGTGCCACAACAGGACCCCAAGGGACCCAGTACTTC | CATTGPQGTQYF
TRBJ2-1 | NA | TRBD2 | TRBV28 | TGTGCCAGCAGTTTAAGAGGGGGACTAGCGGGAGGGCCGGGTCGTAATGAGCAGTTCTTC | CASSLRGGLAGGPGRNEQFF
TRBJ1-2 | NA | NA | TRBV3-1 | TGTGCCAGCAGCCCGGCGGACAGTCGCTATGGCTACACCTTC | CASSPADSRYGYTF
TRBJ2-7 | many | NA | TRBV20-1 | TGCAGTCCAAGACGGGACGGGACCTACGAGCAGTACTTC | CSPRRDGTYEQYF
TRBJ1-5 | few | NA | TRBV20-1 | TGCAGTGCTAGAGAACGCACGGCGCAGCCCCAGCATTTT | CSARERTAQPQHF
TRBJ2-3 | NA | NA | TRBV29-1 | TGCAGCGTTGGTGGCGGTAGCGGAGAGAGTACAGATACGCAGTATTTT | CSVGGGSGESTDTQYF
TRBJ2-3 | NA | NA | TRBV6-5 | TGTGCCAGCAGTTACTCTACATATACCACAGATACGCAGTATTTT | CASSYSTYTTDTQYF
TRBJ2-7 | NA | NA | TRBV12-3/TRBV12-4 | TGTGCCAGCAGTTTTCTAGTATCCCCTCCGCGCGAGCAGTACTTC | CASSFLVSPPREQYF
TRBJ2-7 | NA | NA | TRBV4-3 | TGCGCCAGCAGCCAAGAGGGCCGGGCCCTCTACGAGCAGTACTTC | CASSQEGRALYEQYF
TRBJ1-2 | NA | NA | TRBV27 | TGTGCCAGCCGTAATTCAGGGACCTATGGCTACACCTTC | CASRNSGTYGYTF
TRBJ2-7 | NA | TRBD1 | TRBV6-6 | TGTGCCAGCAGGATCCGGGACAGGGGAAACGAGCAGTACTTC | CASRIRDRGNEQYF